Reported below is one TCR beta chain. V lost 5 bases, J lost 2 bases, and 9 bases stayed unmatched. The CDR3 length is 16 residues. Germline assignment: CDR1 SGHTA and CDR2 FQGNSA. MiXCR, run by TCRdb on the RT-PCR reads, gives a single entry per CDR3 protein. The repertoire has a few hundred thousand distinct CDR3 sequences, 12% of them found once; the top ten carry about 8%. The sample is drawn from a study of response to subunit inactivated influenza vaccine. The V gene is TRBV7-2, the J gene TRBJ1-3, with 7 bases identical to TRBD1. The receptor was isolated from a man in his forties or fifties who received an inactivated influenza vaccine. Sequenced here: non-naive T cells sorted from PBMCs, sampled 14 to 15 days before vaccination. The CDR3 loop reads CASSPQRQGTGNTIYF. In nucleotides, the CDR3 is TGTGCCAGCAGCCCCCAACGACAGGGAACTGGAAACACCATATATTTT.